The clone carrying this T cell receptor (beta chain) was counted at least ten times. The target antigen is unknown. CDR1 MNHEY and CDR2 SVGEGT come from the germline V gene. The CDR3 extends over 16 amino acids. J lost 7 bases, V lost 10 bases, and 17 bases had no gene match. TCR alpha and beta CDR3 regions were amplified from RNA using iRepertoire nested multiplex PCR. For one-step reverse transcription and amplification, 100-400 ng of tissue mRNA or PBMC total RNA was used. One entry per CDR3 protein, called by TCRdb with MiXCR from the multiplex PCR reads. This sample has fewer than 200,000 distinct CDR3 sequences, with around 32% found just once. These data originate in a study of glioma-infiltrating T cells. Overall study findings and caveats: Above-expected tissue-blood divergence occurred in all gliomas, most in low-grade ones. Tissue and blood shared very few CDR3 sequences.

The sequence was obtained from a human donor with low-grade glioma or glioblastoma, undergoing nonglioma brain surgery, or in good health (not recorded which). The specimen was glioma tissue, nonneoplastic brain tissue, or PBMCs (not recorded which). The chain uses TRBV6-2 or TRBV6-3 and TRBJ2-7, with 12 bases aligning to TRBD2. The CDR3 coding sequence is TGTGCCACCGTCGGAATTCTAGCGGGAGGGCCGAGGGAGCAGTACTTC. It codes for CATVGILAGGPREQYF.